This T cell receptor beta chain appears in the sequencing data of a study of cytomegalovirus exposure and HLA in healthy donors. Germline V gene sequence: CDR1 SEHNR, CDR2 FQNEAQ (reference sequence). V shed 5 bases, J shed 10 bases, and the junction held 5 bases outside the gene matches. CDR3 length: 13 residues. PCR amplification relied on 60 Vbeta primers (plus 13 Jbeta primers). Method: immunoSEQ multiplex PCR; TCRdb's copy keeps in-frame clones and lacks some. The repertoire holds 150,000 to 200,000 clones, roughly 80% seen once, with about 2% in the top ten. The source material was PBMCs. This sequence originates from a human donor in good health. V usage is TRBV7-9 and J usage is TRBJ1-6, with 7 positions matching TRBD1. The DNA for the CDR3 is TGTGCCAGCAGCAAAACAGGGGAATCACCCCTCCACTTT. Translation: CASSKTGESPLHF.